The 11 T cell receptor beta chains listed next were all sequenced from one sample in a study of T cell responses to AZD1222 COVID-19 vaccine. The method was immunoSEQ multiplex PCR; TCRdb's version includes in-frame clones alone and lacks a portion of them. The sample shows 180,000 or so clones, around 94% of them seen only once. Sequences were derived from peripheral blood, sampled on day 0 of AZD1222 vaccination. Receptor source: an adult in good health.

V and J are TRBV5-6 and TRBJ1-4, with D perhaps matching TRBD1 (6 bases). V was shortened by 0 bases and J by 3 bases, with 15 bases between the two germline ends. This CDR3 is built from 17 residues. Germline V gene data show CDR1 as SGHDT and CDR2 as YYEEEE. The CDR3 is CASSLGPGEMSNEKLFF. CDR3 coding DNA: TGTGCCAGCAGCTTGGGTCCAGGGGAGATGTCTAATGAAAAACTGTTTTTT. Supplemented by reference TRBV5-6 and TRBJ1-4, the full variable domain reads DAGVTQSPTHLIKTRGQQVTLRCSPKSGHDTVSWYQQALGQGPQFIFQYYEEEERQRGNFPDRFSGHQFPNYSSELNVNALLLGDSALYLCASSLGPGEMSNEKLFFGSGTQLSVL.

This chain connects TRBV11-2 to TRBJ1-1; D is unclear. The V end lost 1 base, the J end lost 4 bases, and 7 bases lay between the germline ends. CDR1 is SGHAT and CDR2 is FQNNGV in the germline V gene. This CDR3 has 13 residues. The CDR3 region has the DNA TGTGCCAGCAGCTTAGCCAGCCTCACTGAAGCTTTCTTT. Encoded protein: CASSLASLTEAFF.

The CDR3 protein is CASSSGQGNSPLHF. The CDR3 DNA follows: TGTGCCAGCAGCTCCGGACAGGGGAATTCACCCCTCCACTTT. V usage is TRBV6-5 and J usage is TRBJ1-6, with 9 bases identical to TRBD1. V lost 6 bases and J lost 7; bases outside the gene matches: 4. Germline lookup yields CDR1 MNHEY and CDR2 SVGAGI. The CDR3 length is 14 residues.

This chain joins TRBV4-1 and TRBJ1-1, with a tentative D call TRBD1 (6 bases). Trimming shortened V by 1 base and J by 4 bases, and 10 bases separated the two germline ends. Germline lookup yields CDR1 MGHRA and CDR2 YSYEKL. This CDR3 has 14 amino acids. This CDR3 is CASSQGGGFTEAFF. CDR3 sequence (DNA): TGCGCCAGCAGCCAAGGAGGGGGGTTCACTGAAGCTTTCTTT.

This chain links TRBV28 with TRBJ1-2; 8 bases line up with TRBD1. Germline trimming cut 8 bases from V and 6 bases from J; bases unmatched to any gene: 11. The CDR3 spans 14 residues. Per germline, CDR1 MDHEN and CDR2 SYDVKM. CDR3 sequence: CASRPDREINGYTF. The DNA of the CDR3 is TGTGCCAGCCGTCCGGACAGGGAGATTAATGGCTACACCTTC.

This clone was detected once. This chain connects TRBV27 to TRBJ1-2; D is perhaps TRBD1 (5 bases). From germline, CDR1 is MNHEY and CDR2 SMNVEV (reference sequence). The CDR3 contains 15 residues. Trimming shortened V by 4 bases and J by 2 bases, and 14 bases separated the two germline ends. CDR3 residues: CASSSLLTENYGYTF. CDR3 sequence (DNA): TGTGCCAGCAGTTCCCTCCTGACAGAGAACTATGGCTACACCTTC.

The chain employs TRBV30 and TRBJ2-3; 12 bases align to TRBD2. The germline V gene encodes CDR1 GTSNPN and CDR2 SVGIG (reference sequence). This CDR3 has 18 amino acids. J gave up 5 bases and V 0 bases, and 12 bases lay outside the gene matches. The CDR3 sequence is CAWSVLHLAGGQGDTQYF. The CDR3 DNA follows: TGTGCCTGGAGTGTACTCCACCTAGCGGGAGGGCAGGGAGATACGCAGTATTTT.

The V gene is TRBV9, the J gene TRBJ2-7; D is unresolved. V was cut by 0 bases and J by 2 bases, with 9 bases left in between. This CDR3 spans 14 amino acids. Germline V gene data show CDR1 as SGDLS and CDR2 as YYNGEE. The CDR3 coding sequence is TGTGCCAGCAGCGTAGGCAGCACTCCCTACGAGCAGTACTTC. Amino acids: CASSVGSTPYEQYF.

The chain links TRBV5-1 to TRBJ1-1; TRBD1 matches at 7 bases. The V segment lost 4 bases and the J segment 0 bases; nucleotides outside the gene matches: 3. This CDR3 spans 14 amino acids. Germline CDR1 reads SGHRS; CDR2 reads YFSETQ. The CDR3 region has the DNA TGCGCCAGCAGCATAGGGGGCCTGAACACTGAAGCTTTCTTT. Its translation: CASSIGGLNTEAFF.

The chain is built from TRBV12-3 or TRBV12-4 and TRBJ1-5; D unresolved. The CDR3 has 13 residues. The ends were cut back, 2 bases at V and 3 bases at J, with 5 bases in the middle. This CDR3 is CASSLIPNQPQHF. The CDR3 DNA reads TGTGCCAGCAGTTTAATCCCCAATCAGCCCCAGCATTTT.

The chain has TRBV27 and TRBJ2-1, with 10 positions matching TRBD2. Losses at the gene ends were 5 bases for V and 0 bases for J; bases not matched to a gene: 7. The germline gives CDR1 MNHEY, CDR2 SMNVEV (reference sequence). The CDR3 has 17 residues. In nucleotides, the CDR3 is TGTGCCAGCAGTACCCTCGCTAGCGGGGGCTCCTACAATGAGCAGTTCTTC. Translated, it gives CASSTLASGGSYNEQFF.